The 8 T cell receptor beta chains presented below share a single source sample, sequenced in a study of blood T cell repertoires in COVID-19. Using immunoSEQ multiplex PCR, the repertoire was profiled, and TCRdb retains in-frame clones only, with some absent. The sample consists of 65,000 to 85,000 clones, around 74% of them appearing once. The source material was peripheral blood. The receptors were sampled from a woman aged 80 or over with active or convalescent COVID-19.

The gene calls are TRBV18 and TRBJ2-7, with D unclear. The length of the CDR3 is 13 residues. Germline CDR1 KGHSH, CDR2 LQKENI. V gave up 3 bases and J gave up 3 bases, with 9 bases separating them. The CDR3 spells CASSPEVGYEQYF. In nucleotides, the CDR3 is TGTGCCAGCTCACCCGAGGTAGGCTACGAGCAGTACTTC.

This clone appeared a few times. This chain connects TRBV19 to TRBJ1-2, with a tentative D call TRBD1 (6 bases). The V and J ends lost 10 bases and 4 bases respectively, with 16 bases between them. The CDR3 sequence is 13 residues long. Germline V CDR1 and CDR2: LNHDA, SQIVND (reference sequence). The DNA for the CDR3 is TGTGCCACCCTACCCCAGGGGTCCTATGGCTACACCTTC. It translates to CATLPQGSYGYTF.

The chain recombines TRBV7-6 with TRBJ1-4, with D maybe TRBD1 (5 bases). Trimming took off 5 bases at V and 0 bases at J, with 16 bases between the two ends. The CDR3 length is 17 residues. In germline, CDR1 is SGHVS, CDR2 FNYEAQ. CDR3 amino acids: CASSPGRGHTTNEKLFF. CDR3 in DNA: TGTGCCAGCAGCCCCGGGAGGGGCCACACAACTAATGAAAAACTGTTTTTT.

The chain links TRBV28 to TRBJ2-3, with 7 bases that match TRBD2. V lost 7 bases and J lost 2; bases outside the gene matches: 12. This CDR3 comprises 16 residues. CDR1 is MDHEN, CDR2 SYDVKM, per germline. Here the CDR3 DNA reads TGTGCCAGCAAGCCCGGGGGGTTCCGGCACACAGATACGCAGTATTTT. It yields the protein CASKPGGFRHTDTQYF.

This clone showed up just once. V is TRBV2 and J is TRBJ1-5, with 7 positions matching TRBD1. V gave up 10 bases and J gave up 0 bases; unmatched junction bases: 9. CDR3 length: 15 residues. Germline V lookup: CDR1 SNHLY, CDR2 FYNNEI. The CDR3 region has the DNA TGTGCCACCTCGAGGACAGGCCATAGCAATCAGCCCCAGCATTTT. The encoded protein is CATSRTGHSNQPQHF.

This sequence joins TRBV19 and TRBJ2-7, with TRBD2 identical over 7 bases. In germline, CDR1 is LNHDA, CDR2 SQIVND (reference sequence). V lost 5 bases to trimming and J lost 6 bases; unmatched junction nucleotides: 7. CDR3 size: 13 residues. CDR3 amino acids: CASSGRDLGEQYF. The CDR3 DNA reads TGTGCCAGTAGTGGGAGGGACCTTGGCGAGCAGTACTTC.

V usage is TRBV10-3 and J usage is TRBJ2-1; D is perhaps TRBD2 (6 bases). CDR1 and CDR2 from the germline V gene are ENHRY and SYGVKD. There are 13 residues in the CDR3. Trimming shortened V by 5 bases and J by 8 bases, and 13 bases separated the two germline ends. CDR3: CAISKAGLDEQFF. Written as DNA, the CDR3 is TGTGCCATCAGTAAGGCGGGATTGGATGAGCAGTTCTTC.

CDR3 DNA sequence: TGTGCCAGCAGCCCGCGGGACCGGAACACCGGGGAGCTGTTTTTT. This translates into CASSPRDRNTGELFF. The V and J genes are TRBV9 and TRBJ2-2, with D tentatively TRBD2 (6 bases). Deletions cut 4 bases from V and 1 base from J, with 11 bases between. The CDR3 sequence is 15 residues long. The germline V gene encodes CDR1 SGDLS and CDR2 YYNGEE.